The sequence of this TCR beta chain was determined in a study of T cells after yellow fever vaccination. Overall study results and limits: Among primary-vaccination clones, most reappeared after the booster, at almost 98% for CD4 and around 90% for CD8. FACS-sorted repertoires could contain abundant clonotypes contaminating from the bulk population.

On this clonotype: Its target is unknown.

Trimming cost V 0 bases and J 0 bases, with 12 bases left between them. The CDR3 is 17 residues long. The germline V gene encodes CDR1 LGHNA and CDR2 YNFKEQ. In TCRdb, the 5' RACE reads were re-called with MiXCR into one record per CDR3 protein. Of 300,000 to 400,000 distinct CDR3 sequences in the sample, about 8.3% were seen once. This sequence was found in a man younger than 35 who received the YFV17D yellow fever vaccine. The rearrangement joins TRBV4-2 to TRBJ1-3; D is unresolved. The sequenced sample was PBMCs, obtained more than 35 days after the first yellow fever vaccination. CDR3 coding DNA: TGTGCCAGCAGCCAAGACACAGACTCCAGCTCTGGAAACACCATATATTTT. This sequence encodes CASSQDTDSSSGNTIYF.